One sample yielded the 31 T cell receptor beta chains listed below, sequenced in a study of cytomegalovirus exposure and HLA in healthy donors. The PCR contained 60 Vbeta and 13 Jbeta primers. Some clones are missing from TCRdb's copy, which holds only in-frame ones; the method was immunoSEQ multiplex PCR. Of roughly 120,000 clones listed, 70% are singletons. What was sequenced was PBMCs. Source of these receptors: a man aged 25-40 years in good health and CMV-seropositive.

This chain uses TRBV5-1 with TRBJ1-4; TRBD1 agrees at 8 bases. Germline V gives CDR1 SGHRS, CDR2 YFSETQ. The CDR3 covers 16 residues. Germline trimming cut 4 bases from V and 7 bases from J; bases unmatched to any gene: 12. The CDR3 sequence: CASSIRPGGAGEKLFF. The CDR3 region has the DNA TGCGCCAGCAGCATACGTCCAGGGGGCGCAGGTGAAAAACTGTTTTTT.

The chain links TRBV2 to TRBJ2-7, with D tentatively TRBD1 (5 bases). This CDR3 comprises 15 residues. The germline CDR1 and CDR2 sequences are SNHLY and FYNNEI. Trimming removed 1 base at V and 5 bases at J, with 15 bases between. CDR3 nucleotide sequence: TGTGCCAGCAGTGAAGGGGCAGGGTCGGTCCACGAGCAGTACGTC. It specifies CASSEGAGSVHEQYV.

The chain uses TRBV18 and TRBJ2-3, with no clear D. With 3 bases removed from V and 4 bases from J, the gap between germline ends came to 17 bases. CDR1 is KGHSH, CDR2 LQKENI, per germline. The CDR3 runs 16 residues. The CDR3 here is CASSPAVTGDSDTQYF. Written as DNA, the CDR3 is TGTGCCAGCTCACCGGCCGTGACGGGTGATTCAGATACGCAGTATTTT. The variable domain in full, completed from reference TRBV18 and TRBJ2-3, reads NAGVMQNPRHLVRRRGQEARLRCSPMKGHSHVYWYRQLPEEGLKFMVYLQKENIIDESGMPKERFSAEFPKEGPSILRIQQVVRGDSAAYFCASSPAVTGDSDTQYFGPGTRLTVL.

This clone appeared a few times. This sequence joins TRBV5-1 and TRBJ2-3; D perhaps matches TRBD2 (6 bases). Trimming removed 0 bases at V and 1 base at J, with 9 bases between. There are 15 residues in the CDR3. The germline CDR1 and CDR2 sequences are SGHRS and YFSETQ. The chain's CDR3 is CASSLGTSRTDTQYF. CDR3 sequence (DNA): TGCGCCAGCAGCTTGGGAACTAGCCGCACAGATACGCAGTATTTT.

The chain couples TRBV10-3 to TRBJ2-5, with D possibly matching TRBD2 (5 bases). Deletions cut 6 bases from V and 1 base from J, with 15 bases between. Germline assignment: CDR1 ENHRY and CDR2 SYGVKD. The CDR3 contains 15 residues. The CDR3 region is CAIRRGSGFQETQYF. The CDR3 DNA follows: TGTGCCATCAGGCGAGGGAGTGGGTTCCAAGAGACCCAGTACTTC.

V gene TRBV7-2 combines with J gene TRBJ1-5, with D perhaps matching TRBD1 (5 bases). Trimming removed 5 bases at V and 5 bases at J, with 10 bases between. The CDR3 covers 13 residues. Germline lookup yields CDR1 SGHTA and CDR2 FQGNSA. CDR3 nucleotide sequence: TGTGCCAGCAGCCAGGGCCCTTATCAGCCCCAGCATTTT. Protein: CASSQGPYQPQHF.

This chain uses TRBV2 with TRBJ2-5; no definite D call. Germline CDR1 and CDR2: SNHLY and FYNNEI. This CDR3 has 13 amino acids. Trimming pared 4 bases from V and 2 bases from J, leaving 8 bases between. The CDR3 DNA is TGTGCCAGCAGTGCTTCGGTACAAGAGACCCAGTACTTC. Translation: CASSASVQETQYF.

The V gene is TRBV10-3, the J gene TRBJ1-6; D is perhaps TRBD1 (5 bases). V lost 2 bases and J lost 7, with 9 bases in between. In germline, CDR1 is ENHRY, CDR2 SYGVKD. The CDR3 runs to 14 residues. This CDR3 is CAISERGGNSPLHF. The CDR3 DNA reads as TGTGCCATCAGTGAGAGGGGAGGGAATTCACCCCTCCACTTT.

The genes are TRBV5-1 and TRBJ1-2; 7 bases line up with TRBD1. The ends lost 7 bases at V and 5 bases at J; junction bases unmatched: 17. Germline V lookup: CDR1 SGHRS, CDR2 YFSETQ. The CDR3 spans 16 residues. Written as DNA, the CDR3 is TGCGCCAGCGCTGTCGGAGTTGAGGGGGCAGGGTATGGCTACACCTTC. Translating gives CASAVGVEGAGYGYTF.

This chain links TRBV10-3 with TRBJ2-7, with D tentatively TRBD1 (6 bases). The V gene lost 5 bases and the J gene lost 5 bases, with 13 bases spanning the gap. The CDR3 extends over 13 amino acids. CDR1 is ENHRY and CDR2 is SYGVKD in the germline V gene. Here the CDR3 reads CAISLTDSHEQYF. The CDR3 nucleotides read TGTGCCATCAGTCTCACGGACAGCCACGAGCAGTACTTC.

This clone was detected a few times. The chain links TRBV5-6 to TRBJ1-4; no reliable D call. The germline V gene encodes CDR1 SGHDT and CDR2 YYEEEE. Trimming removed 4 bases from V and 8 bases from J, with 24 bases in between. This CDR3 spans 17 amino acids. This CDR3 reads CASSRYRALRTGEKLFF. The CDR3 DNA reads TGTGCCAGCAGCCGATACCGGGCCCTCAGGACGGGGGAAAAACTGTTTTTT. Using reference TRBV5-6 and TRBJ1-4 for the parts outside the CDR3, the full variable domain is DAGVTQSPTHLIKTRGQQVTLRCSPKSGHDTVSWYQQALGQGPQFIFQYYEEEERQRGNFPDRFSGHQFPNYSSELNVNALLLGDSALYLCASSRYRALRTGEKLFFGSGTQLSVL.

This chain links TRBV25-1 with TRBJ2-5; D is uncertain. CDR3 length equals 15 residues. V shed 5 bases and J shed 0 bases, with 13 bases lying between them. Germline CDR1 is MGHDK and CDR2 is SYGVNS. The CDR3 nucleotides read TGTGCCAGCAGTAACCCCCAGGCTTACCAAGAGACCCAGTACTTC. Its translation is CASSNPQAYQETQYF. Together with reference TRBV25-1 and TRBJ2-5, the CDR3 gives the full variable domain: EADIYQTPRYLVIGTGKKITLECSQTMGHDKMYWYQQDPGMELHLIHYSYGVNSTEKGDLSSESTVSRIRTEHFPLTLESARPSHTSQYLCASSNPQAYQETQYFGPGTRLLVL.

The CDR3 sequence: CASIKEVGYGYTF. The CDR3 coding sequence is TGTGCCAGCATTAAGGAGGTTGGCTATGGCTACACCTTC. The rearrangement joins TRBV6-1 to TRBJ1-2; D gene uncertain. CDR1 and CDR2 from the germline V gene are MNHNS and SASEGT. Trimming removed 7 bases from V and 4 bases from J, with 13 bases in between. The CDR3 runs to 13 residues.

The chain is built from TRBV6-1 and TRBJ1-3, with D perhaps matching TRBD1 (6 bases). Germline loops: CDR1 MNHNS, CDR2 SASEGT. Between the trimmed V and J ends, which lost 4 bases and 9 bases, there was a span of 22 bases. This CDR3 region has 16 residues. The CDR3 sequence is CASSVRQGLNAATIYF. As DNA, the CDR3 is TGTGCCAGCAGTGTCCGGCAGGGGTTAAATGCCGCCACCATATATTTT.

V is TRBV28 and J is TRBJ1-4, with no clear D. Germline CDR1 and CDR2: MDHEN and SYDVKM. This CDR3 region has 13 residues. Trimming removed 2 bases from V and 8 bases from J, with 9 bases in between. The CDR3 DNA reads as TGTGCCAGCAGTTTAGGGTCCGGGGAAAAACTGTTTTTT. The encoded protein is CASSLGSGEKLFF.

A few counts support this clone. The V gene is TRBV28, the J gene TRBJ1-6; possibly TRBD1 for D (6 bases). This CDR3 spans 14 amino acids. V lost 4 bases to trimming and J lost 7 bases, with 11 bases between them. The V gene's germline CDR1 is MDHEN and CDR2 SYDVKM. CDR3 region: CASSWAGVNSPLHF. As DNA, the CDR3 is TGTGCCAGCAGTTGGGCAGGGGTAAATTCACCCCTCCACTTT.

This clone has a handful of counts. The CDR3 DNA is TGTGCCAGCAGCTTAGGCAACGGGTTGGGTATGGGCAATCAGCCCCAGCATTTT. Encoded protein: CASSLGNGLGMGNQPQHF. This rearrangement joins TRBV11-2 to TRBJ1-5; D unclear. CDR3 length: 18 residues. Trimming took off 1 base at V and 2 bases at J, with 18 bases between the two ends. The germline CDR1 and CDR2 sequences are SGHAT and FQNNGV.

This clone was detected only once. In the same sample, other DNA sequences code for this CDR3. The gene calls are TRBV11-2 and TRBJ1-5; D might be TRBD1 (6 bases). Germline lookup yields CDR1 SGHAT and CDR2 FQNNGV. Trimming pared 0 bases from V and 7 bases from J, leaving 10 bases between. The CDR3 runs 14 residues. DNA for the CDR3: TGTGCCAGCAGCTTAGACAGGGGTGGACAGCCCCAGCATTTT. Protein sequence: CASSLDRGGQPQHF. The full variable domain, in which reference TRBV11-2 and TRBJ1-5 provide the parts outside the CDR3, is EAGVAQSPRYKIIEKRQSVAFWCNPISGHATLYWYQQILGQGPKLLIQFQNNGVVDDSQLPKDRFSAERLKGVDSTLKIQPAKLEDSAVYLCASSLDRGGQPQHFGDGTRLSIL.

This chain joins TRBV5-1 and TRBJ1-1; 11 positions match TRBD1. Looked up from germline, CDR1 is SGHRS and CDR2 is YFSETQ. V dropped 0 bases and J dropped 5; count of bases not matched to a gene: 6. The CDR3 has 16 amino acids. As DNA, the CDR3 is TGCGCCAGCAGCTTGGACCGGGACAGGGGGGGGACTGAAGCTTTCTTT. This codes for CASSLDRDRGGTEAFF.

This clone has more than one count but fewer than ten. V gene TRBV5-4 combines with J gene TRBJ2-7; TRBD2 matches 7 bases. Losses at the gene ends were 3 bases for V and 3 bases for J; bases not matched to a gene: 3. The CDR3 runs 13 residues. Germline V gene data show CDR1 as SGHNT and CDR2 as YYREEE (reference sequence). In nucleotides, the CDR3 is TGTGCCAGCAGCTCCGGGAGGAACTACGAGCAGTACGTC. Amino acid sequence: CASSSGRNYEQYV.

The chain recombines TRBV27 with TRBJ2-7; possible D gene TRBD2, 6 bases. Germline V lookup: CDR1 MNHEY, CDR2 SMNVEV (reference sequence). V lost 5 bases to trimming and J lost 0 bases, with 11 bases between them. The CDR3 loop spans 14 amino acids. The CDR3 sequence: CASSAGLYSYEQYV. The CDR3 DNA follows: TGTGCCAGCAGTGCGGGACTGTACTCCTACGAGCAGTACGTC.

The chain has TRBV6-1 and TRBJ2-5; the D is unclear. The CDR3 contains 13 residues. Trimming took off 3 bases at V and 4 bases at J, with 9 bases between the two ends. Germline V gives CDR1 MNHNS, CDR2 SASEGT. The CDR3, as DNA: TGTGCCAGCAGTGATCTAGAACGAGAGACCCAGTACTTC. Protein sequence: CASSDLERETQYF.

The CDR3 DNA reads TGTGCCAGCGCCCCAGGGGGTTCCTACGAGCAGTACGTC. This codes for CASAPGGSYEQYV. The J gene is TRBJ2-7, the V gene TRBV25-1, with 7 bases fitting TRBD1. CDR1 is MGHDK, CDR2 SYGVNS, per germline. V shed 8 bases, J shed 1 base, and the junction held 5 bases outside the gene matches. The CDR3 totals 13 residues.

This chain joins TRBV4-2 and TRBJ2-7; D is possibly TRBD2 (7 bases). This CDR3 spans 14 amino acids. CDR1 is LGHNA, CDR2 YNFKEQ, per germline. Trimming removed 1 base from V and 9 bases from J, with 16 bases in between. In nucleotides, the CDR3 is TGTGCCAGCAGCCAAGCGGTGAGGGGGGGCGGGCAGTACTTC. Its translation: CASSQAVRGGGQYF.

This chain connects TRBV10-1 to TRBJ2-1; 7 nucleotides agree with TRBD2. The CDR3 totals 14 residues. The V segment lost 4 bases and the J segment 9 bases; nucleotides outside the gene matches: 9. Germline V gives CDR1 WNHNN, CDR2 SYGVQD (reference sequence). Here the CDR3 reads CASSARREGSEQFF. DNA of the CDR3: TGCGCCAGCAGTGCGCGGAGGGAGGGAAGTGAGCAGTTCTTC.

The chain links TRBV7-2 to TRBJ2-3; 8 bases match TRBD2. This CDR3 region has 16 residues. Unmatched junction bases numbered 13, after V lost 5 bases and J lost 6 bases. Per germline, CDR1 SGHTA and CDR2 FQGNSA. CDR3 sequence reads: CASSHSSAGEPDTQYF. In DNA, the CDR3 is TGTGCCAGCAGCCACTCCTCAGCGGGGGAGCCGGATACGCAGTATTTT.

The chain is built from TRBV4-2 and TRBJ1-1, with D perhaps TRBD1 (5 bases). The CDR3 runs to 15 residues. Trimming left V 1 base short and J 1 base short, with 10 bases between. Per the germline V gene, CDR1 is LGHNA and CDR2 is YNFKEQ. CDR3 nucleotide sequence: TGTGCCAGCAGCCAAGTAAACAGGCCGAACACTGAAGCTTTCTTT. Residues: CASSQVNRPNTEAFF.

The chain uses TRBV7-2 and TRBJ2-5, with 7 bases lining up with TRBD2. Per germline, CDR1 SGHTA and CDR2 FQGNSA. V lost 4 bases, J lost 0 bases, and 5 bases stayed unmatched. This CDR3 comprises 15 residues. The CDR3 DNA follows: TGTGCCAGCAGCTCGAGCGGGATGTACCAAGAGACCCAGTACTTC. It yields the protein CASSSSGMYQETQYF.

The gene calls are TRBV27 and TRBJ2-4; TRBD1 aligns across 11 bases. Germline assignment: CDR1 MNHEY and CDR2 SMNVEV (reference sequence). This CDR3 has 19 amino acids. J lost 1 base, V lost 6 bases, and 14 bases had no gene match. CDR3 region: CASSLSRDRGWGAKNIQYF. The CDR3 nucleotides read TGTGCCAGCAGCCTGTCCCGGGACAGGGGGTGGGGGGCCAAAAACATTCAGTACTTC.

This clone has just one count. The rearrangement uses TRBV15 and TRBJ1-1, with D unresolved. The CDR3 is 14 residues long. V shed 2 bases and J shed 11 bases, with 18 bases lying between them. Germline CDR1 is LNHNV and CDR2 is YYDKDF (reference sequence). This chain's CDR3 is CATSRIDSSSEAFF. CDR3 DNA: TGTGCCACCAGCAGAATCGACTCGTCCAGCGAGGCTTTCTTT.

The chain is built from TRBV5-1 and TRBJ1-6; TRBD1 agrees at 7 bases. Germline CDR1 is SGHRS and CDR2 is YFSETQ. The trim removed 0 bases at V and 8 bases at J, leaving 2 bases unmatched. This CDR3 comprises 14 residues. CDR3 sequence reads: CASSLVGGDSPLHF. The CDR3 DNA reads TGCGCCAGCAGCTTGGTAGGGGGCGATTCACCCCTCCACTTT.